This T cell receptor (beta chain) originates from a study of blood T cells in healthy people across ages. As for the study in general: In model experiments, template switching was able to capture about one barcoded beta molecule for every two T cells that were present.

Sample-barcoded 5' priming and a J-beta primer mix drove a second PCR of roughly 7 to 11 cycles. One entry per CDR3 protein, called by TCRdb with MiXCR from the 5' RACE reads. Of about 1.7 million distinct CDR3 sequences in the sample, 28% were seen once. Healthy Russian Caucasian donors spanned ages about 6 to 100 years. Of note for this clonotype: As yet, its antigen is unknown.

Overall study results and limits: Versus aged donors, long-lived donors had higher diversity and more naive CD4+ cells. A strong correlation between TCR beta diversity and naive T cell percentage was seen.

Specimen: blood. The source is a woman aged 30 to 39 in good health.

This CDR3 is CASSLALAGRRDIQYF. The DNA of the CDR3 is TGTGCCAGCAGCTTGGCCCTAGCGGGACGAAGGGACATTCAGTACTTC. The genes are TRBV5-6 and TRBJ2-4; TRBD2 matches 9 bases. Germline values: CDR1 SGHDT, CDR2 YYEEEE. The CDR3 is made up of 16 amino acids. After removal of 0 bases from V and 8 bases from J, the junction contained 9 bases not matched to a gene.